The entry that follows covers one TCR beta chain sequence. This clonotype was detected ten times or more. Its recognized antigen is unknown. Base qualities are missing; no much larger clone stands one base away. Cut back by 6 bases and 4 bases, the V and J ends lie 15 bases apart. Its CDR3 holds 15 amino acids, cysteine through phenylalanine. Only the CDR3 portion is preserved as DNA: 45 bases, with reading frame beginning at the first base. The protocol used for the library was 5' RACE. TCRdb lists the instrument as Illumina HiSeq 2000. A universal primer binding site was introduced by template switching, and a unique molecular identifier was present in the final cDNA, enabling accurate counting of TCR cDNA molecules. Specific primers in the conserved constant-segment region were used to synthesize first-strand cDNA for the TCR alpha and beta chains. To control for contamination, every cDNA library was double barcoded, receiving both a SMART-Mk sample barcode and Illumina barcodes. TruSeq adapter sequences, together with Illumina sample barcodes, were added in two successive PCR steps. Sequencing of the TCR alpha and beta cDNA libraries was done on the Illumina HiSeq platform using custom primers. On the study's bioinformatics: MiGEC was used to process raw reads and extract unique molecular identifiers, and MiXCR was used to find CDR3 positions. Recombination models were inferred per individual with the repgenHMM and IGoR tools using an EM algorithm. The analysis of shared clonotypes was done with the tcR package in R, with sharing normalized by the product of cloneset sizes. To study raw recombination free of thymic and clonal selection effects, out-of-frame nonproductive sequences were analyzed. Using fastp trimming at Q25 and MiXCR clonotype assembly, TCRdb reanalyzed the public sequencing data and kept in-frame beta chains. Here each entry gathers all rows of one CDR3 protein and keeps the most common genes and DNA. These V and J calls originate from TCRdb's pipeline instead of the authors' own analysis. Counted in this sample were hundreds of thousands of distinct CDR3 sequences; roughly 8% of them appeared once. The ten top clones hold about 0.98% of the sample.

This record comes from a study of identical twins (dated by TCRdb to about 2016). Regarding the study in general: To test whether fetal clonotypes persist, this study deep-sequenced TCR alpha and beta repertoires from monozygotic twins, from unrelated adults of various ages, and from cord blood. To rule out contamination, the twin experiments were replicated at different times with different library preparation protocols. Overall results and qualifications from the work: Invariant T cells such as MAIT and iNKT could partly confound zero-insertion analyses, although diverse VJ usage argued against such confounding for most clonotypes. Fewer insertions were carried by abundant cord blood beta clonotypes, a similar but weaker trend appeared in young adult naive repertoires, and no such trend appeared in memory repertoires. In beta out-of-frame sequences, excess twin sharing was weaker, because having fewer shared sequences lowered the signal-to-noise ratio. Out-of-frame TCR alpha sequences shared between twins showed an excess of low generation-probability sequences compared with coincidental sharing between unrelated individuals. Because the same donors could not be followed over many years, the conclusions relied on cross-sectional statistical analysis. In monozygotic twins, out-of-frame TCR alpha sharing was systematically underestimated by recombination models, although the models agreed with sharing between unrelated individuals.

Only healthy Caucasian donors were included. The twin cohort consisted of three pairs of female monozygotic twins, all aged roughly 18 to 30 years. RNA for TCR libraries was isolated from peripheral blood mononuclear cells. These data are also associated with another study on yellow fever vaccine responses in identical twins. Per the second study: According to the authors, the vaccine-induced T cell response in identical twins seemed to be partly convergent and partly specific to each individual. In the study, vaccine-responding T cell clones were precisely tracked in identical twins.

The sample taken for sequencing was PBMCs. The chain is made from TRBV12-3 or TRBV12-4 and TRBJ2-2; the D element could tentatively be TRBD1 or TRBD2, as 5 bases agree for each. The TCR originated in a woman in her late teens or twenties in good health. The sequenced DNA: TGTGCCAGCAGCCCGGGTCTGGGGGTCACCGGGGAGCTGTTTTTT. Its product reads: CASSPGLGVTGELFF.